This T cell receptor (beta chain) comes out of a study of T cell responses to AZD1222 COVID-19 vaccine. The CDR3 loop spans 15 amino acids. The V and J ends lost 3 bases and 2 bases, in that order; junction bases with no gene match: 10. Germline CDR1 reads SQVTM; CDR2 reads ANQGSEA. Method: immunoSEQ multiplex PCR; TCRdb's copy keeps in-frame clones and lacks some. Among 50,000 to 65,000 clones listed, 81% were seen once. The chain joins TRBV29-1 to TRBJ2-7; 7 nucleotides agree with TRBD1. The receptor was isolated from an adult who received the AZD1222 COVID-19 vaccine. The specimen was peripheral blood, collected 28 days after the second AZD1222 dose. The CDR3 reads CSVERQGAITYEQYF. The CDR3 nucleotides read TGCAGCGTTGAGCGACAGGGAGCAATTACCTACGAGCAGTACTTC.